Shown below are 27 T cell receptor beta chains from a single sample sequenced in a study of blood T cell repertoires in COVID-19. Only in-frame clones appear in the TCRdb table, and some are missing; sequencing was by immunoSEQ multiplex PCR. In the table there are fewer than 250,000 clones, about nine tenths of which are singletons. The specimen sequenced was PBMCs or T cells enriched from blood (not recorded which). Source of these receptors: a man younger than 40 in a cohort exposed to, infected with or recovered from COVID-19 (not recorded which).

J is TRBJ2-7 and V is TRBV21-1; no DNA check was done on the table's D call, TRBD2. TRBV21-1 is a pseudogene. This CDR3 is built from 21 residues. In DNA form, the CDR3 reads TGTGCCAGCAGCAAACAACTGGTGCTAGCGGGAGGAGAAGATCCTTCCTACGAGCAGTACTTC. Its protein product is CASSKQLVLAGGEDPSYEQYF.

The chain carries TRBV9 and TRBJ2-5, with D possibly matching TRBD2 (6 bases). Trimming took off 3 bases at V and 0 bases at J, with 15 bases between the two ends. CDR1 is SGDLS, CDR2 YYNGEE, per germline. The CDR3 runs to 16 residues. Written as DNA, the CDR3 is TGTGCCAGCAGCGCAGCGGGCGGATCGTACCAAGAGACCCAGTACTTC. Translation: CASSAAGGSYQETQYF.

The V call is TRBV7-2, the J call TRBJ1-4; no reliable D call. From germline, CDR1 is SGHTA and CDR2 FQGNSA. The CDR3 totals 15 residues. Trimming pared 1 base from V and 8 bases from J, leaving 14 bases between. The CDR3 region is CASSLEPGSWEKLFF. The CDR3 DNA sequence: TGTGCCAGCAGCTTAGAACCCGGGAGTTGGGAAAAACTGTTTTTT.

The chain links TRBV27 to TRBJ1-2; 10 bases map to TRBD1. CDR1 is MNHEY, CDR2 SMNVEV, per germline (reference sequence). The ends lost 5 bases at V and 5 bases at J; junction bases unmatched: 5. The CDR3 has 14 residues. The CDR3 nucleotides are TGTGCCAGCAGTGCCGGGACAGGGGTTTATGGCTACACCTTC. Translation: CASSAGTGVYGYTF.

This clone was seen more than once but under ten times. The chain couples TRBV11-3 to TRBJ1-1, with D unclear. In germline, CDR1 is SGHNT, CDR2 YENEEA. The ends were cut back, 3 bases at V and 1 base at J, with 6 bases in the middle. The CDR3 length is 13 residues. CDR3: CASSLRENTEAFF. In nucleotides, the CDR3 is TGTGCCAGCAGCTTGCGGGAGAACACTGAAGCTTTCTTT.

CDR3: CATSDWGWRDRGRTGYNEQFF. The CDR3 DNA reads as TGTGCCACCAGTGATTGGGGCTGGAGGGACAGGGGAAGGACTGGGTACAATGAGCAGTTCTTC. J is TRBJ2-1 and V is TRBV24-1; 10 bases are a match to TRBD1. CDR1 is KGHDR, CDR2 SFDVKD, per germline. V dropped 2 bases and J dropped 4; count of bases not matched to a gene: 19. There are 21 residues in the CDR3.

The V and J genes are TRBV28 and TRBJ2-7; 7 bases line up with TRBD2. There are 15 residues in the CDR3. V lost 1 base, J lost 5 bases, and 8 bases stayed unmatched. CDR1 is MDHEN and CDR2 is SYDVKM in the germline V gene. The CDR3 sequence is CASSLFQRGRNEQYF. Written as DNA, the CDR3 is TGTGCCAGCAGTTTATTCCAGCGGGGCAGGAACGAGCAGTACTTC.

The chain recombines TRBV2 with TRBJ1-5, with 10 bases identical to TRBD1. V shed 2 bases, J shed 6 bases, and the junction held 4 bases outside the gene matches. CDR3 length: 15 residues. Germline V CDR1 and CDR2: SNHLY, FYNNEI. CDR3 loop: CASSEWRQGAQPQHF. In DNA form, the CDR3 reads TGTGCCAGCAGTGAATGGCGACAGGGGGCTCAGCCCCAGCATTTT.

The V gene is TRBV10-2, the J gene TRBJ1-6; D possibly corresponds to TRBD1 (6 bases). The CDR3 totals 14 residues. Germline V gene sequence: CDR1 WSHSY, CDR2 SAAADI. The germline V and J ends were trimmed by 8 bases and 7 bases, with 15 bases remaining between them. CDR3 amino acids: CASSPPDRNSPLHF. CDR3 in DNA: TGCGCCAGCTCCCCCCCGGACAGAAATTCACCCCTCCACTTT.

CDR3 amino acids: CASSTDRGDEQFF. CDR3 nucleotide sequence: TGTGCCAGCAGCACCGACAGGGGCGATGAGCAGTTCTTC. This chain connects TRBV11-1 to TRBJ2-1, with 8 bases fitting TRBD1. The CDR3 runs 13 residues. V was clipped by 5 bases and J by 8 bases; unmatched bases: 5. Germline V gives CDR1 SGHAT, CDR2 FQDESV (reference sequence).

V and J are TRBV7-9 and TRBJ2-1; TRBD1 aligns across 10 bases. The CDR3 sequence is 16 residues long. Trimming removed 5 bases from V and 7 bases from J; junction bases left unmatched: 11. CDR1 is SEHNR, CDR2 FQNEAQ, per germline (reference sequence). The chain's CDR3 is CASSRETGQGWNEQFF. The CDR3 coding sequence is TGTGCCAGCAGCCGTGAAACGGGACAGGGGTGGAATGAGCAGTTCTTC.

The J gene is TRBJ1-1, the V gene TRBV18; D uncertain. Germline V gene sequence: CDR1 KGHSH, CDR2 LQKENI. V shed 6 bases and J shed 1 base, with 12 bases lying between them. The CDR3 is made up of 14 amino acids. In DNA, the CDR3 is TGTGCCAGCTCGCGAAAAACGGGGAACACTGAAGCTTTCTTT. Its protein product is CASSRKTGNTEAFF.

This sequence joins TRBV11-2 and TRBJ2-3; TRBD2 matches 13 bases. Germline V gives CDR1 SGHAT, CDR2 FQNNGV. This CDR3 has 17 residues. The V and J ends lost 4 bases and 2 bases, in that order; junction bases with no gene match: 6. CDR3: CASSSTLAGGPTDTQYF. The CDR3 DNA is TGTGCCAGCAGCTCTACACTAGCGGGAGGGCCCACAGATACGCAGTATTTT.

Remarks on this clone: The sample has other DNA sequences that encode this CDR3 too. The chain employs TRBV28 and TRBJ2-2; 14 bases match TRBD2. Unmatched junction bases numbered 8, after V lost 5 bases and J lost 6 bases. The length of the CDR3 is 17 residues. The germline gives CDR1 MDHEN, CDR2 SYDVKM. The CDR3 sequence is CASSLGTSGSWAGELFF. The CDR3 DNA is TGTGCCAGCAGTCTCGGGACTAGCGGGAGTTGGGCCGGGGAGCTGTTTTTT.

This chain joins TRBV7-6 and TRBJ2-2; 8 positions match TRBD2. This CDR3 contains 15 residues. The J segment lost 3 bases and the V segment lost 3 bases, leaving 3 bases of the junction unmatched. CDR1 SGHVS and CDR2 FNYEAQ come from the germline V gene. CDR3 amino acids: CASSLYGRDTGELFF. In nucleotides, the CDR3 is TGTGCCAGCAGCTTGTACGGGAGGGACACCGGGGAGCTGTTTTTT.

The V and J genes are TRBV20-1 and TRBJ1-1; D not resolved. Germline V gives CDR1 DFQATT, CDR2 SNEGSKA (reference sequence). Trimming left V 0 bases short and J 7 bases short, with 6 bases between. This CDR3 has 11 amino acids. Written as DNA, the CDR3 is TGCAGTGCTAGAGATAAACTTGAAGCTTTCTTT. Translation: CSARDKLEAFF.

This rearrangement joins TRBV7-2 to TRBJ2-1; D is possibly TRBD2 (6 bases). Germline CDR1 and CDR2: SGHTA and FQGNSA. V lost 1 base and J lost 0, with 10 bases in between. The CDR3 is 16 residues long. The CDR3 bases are TGTGCCAGCAGCTTAGTTAGCGGAAGCTCCTACAATGAGCAGTTCTTC. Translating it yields CASSLVSGSSYNEQFF.

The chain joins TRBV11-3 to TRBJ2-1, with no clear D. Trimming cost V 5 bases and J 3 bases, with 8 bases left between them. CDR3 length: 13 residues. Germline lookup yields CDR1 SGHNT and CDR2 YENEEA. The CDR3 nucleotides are TGTGCCAGCAGCCAGTCGGGCTACAATGAGCAGTTCTTC. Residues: CASSQSGYNEQFF.

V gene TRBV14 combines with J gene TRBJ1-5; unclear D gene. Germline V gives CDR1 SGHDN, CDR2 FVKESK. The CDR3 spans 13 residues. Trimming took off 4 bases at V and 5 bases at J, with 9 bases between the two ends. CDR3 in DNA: TGTGCCAGCAGCCGAGGAACTTATCAGCCCCAGCATTTT. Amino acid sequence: CASSRGTYQPQHF.

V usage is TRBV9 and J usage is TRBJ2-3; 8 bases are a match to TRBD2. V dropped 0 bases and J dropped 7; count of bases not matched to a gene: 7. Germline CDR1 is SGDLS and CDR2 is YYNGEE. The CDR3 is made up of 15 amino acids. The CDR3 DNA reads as TGTGCCAGCAGCGTAGGGCAAGCGGGAGAGAATACGCAGTATTTT. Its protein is CASSVGQAGENTQYF.

CDR3 sequence (DNA): TGCAGCGTTGTTTGGGACAGCTCCTACGAGCAGTACTTC. The encoded protein is CSVVWDSSYEQYF. The chain carries TRBV29-1 and TRBJ2-7; 7 nucleotides agree with TRBD1. Germline CDR1 and CDR2: SQVTM and ANQGSEA. The CDR3 consists of 13 residues. Trimming at V came to 4 bases and at J to 0 bases, leaving 3 bases not matched to a gene.

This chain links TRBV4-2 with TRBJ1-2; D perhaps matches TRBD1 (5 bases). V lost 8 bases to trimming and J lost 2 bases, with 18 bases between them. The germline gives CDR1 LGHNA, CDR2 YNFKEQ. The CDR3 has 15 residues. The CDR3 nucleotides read TGTGCCAGCCGACTGAACATCGGGGGAAACTATGGCTACACCTTC. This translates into CASRLNIGGNYGYTF.

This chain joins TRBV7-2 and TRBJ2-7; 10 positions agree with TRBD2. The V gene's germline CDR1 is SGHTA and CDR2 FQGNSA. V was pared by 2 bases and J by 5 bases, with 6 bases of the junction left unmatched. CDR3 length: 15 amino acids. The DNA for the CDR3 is TGTGCCAGCAGCTTACGTCTAGCGGGAGTAAACGAGCAGTACTTC. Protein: CASSLRLAGVNEQYF.

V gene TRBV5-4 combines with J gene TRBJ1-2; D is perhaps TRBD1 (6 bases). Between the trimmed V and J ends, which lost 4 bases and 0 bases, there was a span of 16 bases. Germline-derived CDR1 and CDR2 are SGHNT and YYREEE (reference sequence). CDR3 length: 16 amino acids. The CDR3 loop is CASSPRTVAANYGYTF. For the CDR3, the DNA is TGTGCCAGCAGCCCTCGGACAGTGGCTGCTAACTATGGCTACACCTTC.

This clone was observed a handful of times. The chain's CDR3 is CASSVASGIRTDTQYF. CDR3 nucleotides: TGTGCCAGCAGCGTAGCTAGCGGGATTAGGACAGATACGCAGTATTTT. V and J are TRBV9 and TRBJ2-3; 9 positions match TRBD2. This CDR3 region has 16 residues. V lost 0 bases to trimming and J lost 3 bases; unmatched junction nucleotides: 5. CDR1 is SGDLS, CDR2 YYNGEE, per germline.

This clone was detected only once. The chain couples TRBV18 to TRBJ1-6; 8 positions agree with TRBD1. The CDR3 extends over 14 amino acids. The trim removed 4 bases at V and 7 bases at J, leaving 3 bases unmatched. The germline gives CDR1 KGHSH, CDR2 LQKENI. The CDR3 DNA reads TGTGCCAGCTCACAGACAGGGGACAATTCACCCCTCCACTTT. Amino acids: CASSQTGDNSPLHF.

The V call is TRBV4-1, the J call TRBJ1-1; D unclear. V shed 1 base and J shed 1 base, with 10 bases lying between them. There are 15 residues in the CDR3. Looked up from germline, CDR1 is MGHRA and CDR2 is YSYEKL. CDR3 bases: TGCGCCAGCAGCCAAGTTACAGCAGCGAACACTGAAGCTTTCTTT. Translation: CASSQVTAANTEAFF.